The 27 T cell receptor beta chains below all came from one sample that was sequenced in a study of T cell responses to AZD1222 COVID-19 vaccine. Generated by immunoSEQ multiplex PCR, the TCRdb table keeps only in-frame clones and is missing some. This sample has some 150,000 clones, with 93% found just once. The sequences come from peripheral blood, collected on day 0 of AZD1222 vaccination. The receptors stem from an adult in good health.

The J gene is TRBJ1-1, the V gene TRBV21-1; the table's D call, TRBD1, was not checked against the DNA. TRBV21-1 is a pseudogene segment. CDR3 length: 16 amino acids. The chain's CDR3 is CASNFGQGGCNTEAFF. CDR3 bases: TGTGCCAGCAACTTCGGACAGGGAGGATGCAACACTGAAGCTTTCTTT.

The rearrangement links TRBV7-9 to TRBJ2-3; 7 nucleotides align to TRBD1. The CDR3 is 14 residues long. The V gene end was trimmed by 6 bases and the J gene end by 4 bases; junction bases not matched to a gene: 7. Germline CDR1 reads SEHNR; CDR2 reads FQNEAQ (reference sequence). The DNA of the CDR3 is TGTGCCAGCAGTCGACAGGGTGGCGCAGATACGCAGTATTTT. It translates to CASSRQGGADTQYF. Based on the CDR3 plus reference TRBV7-9 and TRBJ2-3, the full variable domain is DTGVSQNPRHKITKRGQNVTFRCDPISEHNRLYWYRQTLGQGPEFLTYFQNEAQLEKSRLLSDRFSAERPKGSFSTLEIQRTEQGDSAMYLCASSRQGGADTQYFGPGTRLTVL.

The chain joins TRBV19 to TRBJ1-1, with a weak D call TRBD1 (5 bases). The CDR3 has 13 residues. Trimming cost V 5 bases and J 10 bases, with 17 bases left between them. Germline CDR1 is LNHDA and CDR2 is SQIVND (reference sequence). The DNA for the CDR3 is TGTGCCAGTAGTGTTGGGACTCCGATAGGAGCTTTCTTT. Translating gives CASSVGTPIGAFF. The whole variable domain, remainder taken from reference TRBV19 and TRBJ1-1, is DGGITQSPKYLFRKEGQNVTLSCEQNLNHDAMYWYRQDPGQGLRLIYYSQIVNDFQKGDIAEGYSVSREKKESFPLTVTSAQKNPTAFYLCASSVGTPIGAFFGQGTRLTVV.

For the CDR3, the DNA is TGTGCTAGTGGTGCTTTCTCGGGGTTACAGCCCCAGCATTTT. This translates into CASGAFSGLQPQHF. The genes are TRBV12-5 and TRBJ1-5; no clear D. In germline, CDR1 is LGHNT, CDR2 FRNRAP. V was trimmed by 5 bases and J by 7 bases, leaving 15 bases between them. This CDR3 is 14 amino acids long.

V gene TRBV28 combines with J gene TRBJ1-5; no reliable D call. The CDR3 extends over 13 amino acids. Germline lookup yields CDR1 MDHEN and CDR2 SYDVKM. V lost 2 bases to trimming and J lost 6 bases, with 8 bases between them. CDR3 loop: CASSLNGVQPQHF. CDR3 coding DNA: TGTGCCAGCAGTTTAAATGGGGTTCAGCCCCAGCATTTT.

This rearrangement joins TRBV4-1 to TRBJ2-7; D not resolved. CDR3 size: 15 residues. Trimming stripped 0 bases from V and 4 bases from J, with 13 bases between. Germline V gene lookup returns CDR1 MGHRA and CDR2 YSYEKL. CDR3 amino acids: CASSQDLPSLYEQYF. CDR3 DNA sequence: TGCGCCAGCAGCCAAGATCTCCCCAGCCTATACGAGCAGTACTTC.

V is TRBV18 and J is TRBJ1-6, with D unclear. There are 13 residues in the CDR3. Per germline, CDR1 KGHSH and CDR2 LQKENI. V gave up 2 bases and J gave up 5 bases, with 4 bases separating them. The CDR3 bases are TGTGCCAGCTCACCAAGGGATAATTCACCCCTCCACTTT. It specifies CASSPRDNSPLHF.

The rearrangement links TRBV5-1 to TRBJ1-6, with TRBD1 matching over 11 bases. Germline trimming cut 4 bases from V and 6 bases from J; bases unmatched to any gene: 6. This CDR3 comprises 16 residues. Germline CDR1 reads SGHRS; CDR2 reads YFSETQ. CDR3 amino acids: CASSLGTGGSNSPLHF. The CDR3 DNA reads TGCGCCAGCAGCCTGGGGACAGGGGGTTCTAATTCACCCCTCCACTTT.

The CDR3 DNA reads as TGTGCCAGCAGCCAAGGCGAGGTTGGCTCCTACAATGAGCAGTTCTTC. Its protein is CASSQGEVGSYNEQFF. V and J are TRBV4-2 and TRBJ2-1; D is uncertain. Germline V gene data show CDR1 as LGHNA and CDR2 as YNFKEQ. Trimming left V 1 base short and J 0 bases short, with 10 bases between. CDR3 length equals 16 residues.

The rearrangement links TRBV19 to TRBJ1-2; D call uncertain. The CDR3 has 14 residues. Trimming removed 3 bases at V and 8 bases at J, with 16 bases between. Germline loops: CDR1 LNHDA, CDR2 SQIVND (reference sequence). As DNA, the CDR3 is TGTGCCAGTAGTATCTATTACGTCTCGGCCGGCTACACCTTC. Amino acids: CASSIYYVSAGYTF. The whole variable domain, filled in from reference TRBV19 and TRBJ1-2, reads DGGITQSPKYLFRKEGQNVTLSCEQNLNHDAMYWYRQDPGQGLRLIYYSQIVNDFQKGDIAEGYSVSREKKESFPLTVTSAQKNPTAFYLCASSIYYVSAGYTFGSGTRLTVV.

This chain connects TRBV29-1 to TRBJ1-2; TRBD1 is a possible D gene (6 bases). The germline V and J ends were trimmed by 5 bases and 2 bases, with 12 bases remaining between them. The germline gives CDR1 SQVTM, CDR2 ANQGSEA. There are 13 residues in the CDR3. CDR3 in DNA: TGCAGCGTTCGGGGGGGCGCGAACTATGGCTACACCTTC. It is translated as CSVRGGANYGYTF.

The chain carries TRBV9 and TRBJ1-2, with 8 bases aligning to TRBD1. Trimming removed 3 bases from V and 5 bases from J; junction bases left unmatched: 0. This CDR3 has 12 residues. Per germline, CDR1 SGDLS and CDR2 YYNGEE. The DNA for the CDR3 is TGTGCCAGCAGCGGACAGGGGTATGGCTACACCTTC. This translates into CASSGQGYGYTF.

This chain links TRBV19 with TRBJ1-1; D ambiguous. The CDR3 is made up of 13 amino acids. Germline V gene data show CDR1 as LNHDA and CDR2 as SQIVND (reference sequence). Trimming shortened V by 3 bases and J by 5 bases, and 10 bases separated the two germline ends. This CDR3 is CASSIMGLTEAFF. The CDR3 region has the DNA TGTGCCAGTAGTATCATGGGGTTGACTGAAGCTTTCTTT.

In the case of this clone: Other nucleotide sequences from this sample produce the same CDR3. The J gene is TRBJ1-5, the V gene TRBV3-1 (or the pseudogene TRBV3-2); D perhaps matches TRBD1 (6 bases). The V gene's germline CDR1 is LGHDT and CDR2 YNNKEL (reference sequence). V was trimmed by 4 bases and J by 2 bases, leaving 9 bases between them. CDR3 length equals 14 residues. CDR3 protein: CASSPRGGNQPQHF. As DNA, the CDR3 is TGTGCCAGCAGCCCCAGGGGCGGCAATCAGCCCCAGCATTTT.

A few counts support this clone. The J gene is TRBJ1-5, the V gene TRBV7-2; a weak D match, TRBD1 (6 bases). V shed 3 bases and J shed 5 bases, with 11 bases lying between them. The length of the CDR3 is 14 residues. Germline-derived CDR1 and CDR2 are SGHTA and FQGNSA. This CDR3 reads CASSLTGDHQPQHF. CDR3 in DNA: TGTGCCAGCAGCTTGACAGGCGACCATCAGCCCCAGCATTTT.

The chain links TRBV11-1 to TRBJ1-1; no clear D. The germline CDR1 and CDR2 sequences are SGHAT and FQDESV (reference sequence). Between the trimmed V and J ends, which lost 7 bases and 1 base, there was a span of 16 bases. The CDR3 runs to 15 residues. CDR3 sequence: CASIRSSDTNTEAFF. The DNA for the CDR3 is TGTGCCAGCATCCGATCCTCCGACACGAACACTGAAGCTTTCTTT.

Comment on this clone: The junction shows a germline mismatch at one end, possibly a read error. The chain joins TRBV2 to TRBJ1-5, with 7 bases aligning to TRBD1. Germline loops: CDR1 SNHLY, CDR2 FYNNEI. The length of the CDR3 is 14 residues. CDR3 amino acids: CASSEGTVDQPQHF. In DNA form, the CDR3 reads TGTGCCAGCAGCGAAGGGACAGTCGATCAGCCCCAGCATTTT.

CDR3 bases: TGCGCCAGCAGCCAAGGGTACGCCCAAGAGACCCAGTACTTC. Translating it yields CASSQGYAQETQYF. V gene TRBV4-1 combines with J gene TRBJ2-5, with D unclear. V was pared by 1 base and J by 1 base, with 7 bases between. CDR1 is MGHRA and CDR2 is YSYEKL in the germline V gene. The CDR3 runs to 14 residues.

The gene calls are TRBV29-1 and TRBJ1-1, with D possibly TRBD1 on 5 matching bases. CDR1 and CDR2 (germline): SQVTM, ANQGSEA. The CDR3 sequence is 13 residues long. The germline V and J ends were trimmed by 5 bases and 9 bases, with 19 bases remaining between them. The DNA of the CDR3 is TGCAGCGTTCATTATGCACTGGGGCTCAAAGCTTTCTTT. Residues: CSVHYALGLKAFF.

The chain combines TRBV2 with TRBJ2-1; D not resolved. Germline V gene data show CDR1 as SNHLY and CDR2 as FYNNEI. The CDR3 extends over 12 amino acids. V was trimmed by 8 bases and J by 8 bases, leaving 13 bases between them. CDR3 protein: CASQDEEDEQFF. The CDR3 nucleotides read TGTGCCAGCCAGGACGAAGAGGATGAGCAGTTCTTC.

The chain combines TRBV6-5 with TRBJ2-5, with TRBD1 identical over 7 bases. This CDR3 is built from 14 residues. CDR1 is MNHEY, CDR2 SVGAGI, per germline. Trimming cost V 7 bases and J 5 bases; bases outside gene matches: 10. In DNA form, the CDR3 reads TGTGCCAGCAAACCCGACAGGGACCCGGAGACCCAGTACTTC. This codes for CASKPDRDPETQYF.

The chain couples TRBV5-6 to TRBJ1-3; D not resolved. The CDR3 covers 13 residues. V was cut by 3 bases and J by 2 bases, with 6 bases left in between. Per germline, CDR1 SGHDT and CDR2 YYEEEE. CDR3 in DNA: TGTGCCAGCAGCTCCCTCGCTGGAAACACCATATATTTT. Its protein product is CASSSLAGNTIYF.

On this clone itself: This specimen includes other DNA sequences encoding the same CDR3. The CDR3 protein is CASSPGQGRNEQYF. Written as DNA, the CDR3 is TGTGCCAGCAGTCCGGGACAGGGGAGGAACGAGCAGTACTTC. This chain connects TRBV6-5 to TRBJ2-7; 10 nucleotides line up with TRBD1. V shed 5 bases, J shed 5 bases, and the junction held 6 bases outside the gene matches. There are 14 residues in the CDR3. Germline values: CDR1 MNHEY, CDR2 SVGAGI.

This sequence joins TRBV19 and TRBJ2-2; D unresolved. This CDR3 has 12 residues. The germline V and J ends were trimmed by 6 bases and 3 bases, with 5 bases remaining between them. Germline V gene sequence: CDR1 LNHDA, CDR2 SQIVND (reference sequence). CDR3: CASRADTGELFF. The CDR3 region has the DNA TGTGCCAGTAGGGCGGACACCGGGGAGCTGTTTTTT.

This clone has just one count. The J gene is TRBJ1-6, the V gene TRBV2; maybe TRBD1 (5 bases). The CDR3 runs to 17 residues. CDR1 and CDR2 from the germline V gene are SNHLY and FYNNEI. The V gene lost 3 bases and the J gene lost 5 bases, with 17 bases spanning the gap. The chain's CDR3 is CASSDGRVRGDNSPLHF. DNA for the CDR3: TGTGCCAGCAGTGACGGAAGAGTGAGGGGTGATAATTCACCCCTCCACTTT.

CDR3 sequence reads: CAWRKPFSGYTF. The CDR3 bases are TGTGCCTGGAGAAAGCCGTTCTCTGGCTACACCTTC. The V call is TRBV30, the J call TRBJ1-2; no definite D call. V dropped 3 bases and J dropped 7 bases, with 12 bases sitting between them. The CDR3 spans 12 residues. Germline CDR1 reads GTSNPN; CDR2 reads SVGIG (reference sequence). Full variable domain (rest looked up from reference TRBV30 and TRBJ1-2): SQTIHQWPATLVQPVGSPLSLECTVEGTSNPNLYWYRQAAGRGLQLLFYSVGIGQISSEVPQNLSASRPQDRQFILSSKKLLLSDSGFYLCAWRKPFSGYTFGSGTRLTVV.

V gene TRBV7-2 combines with J gene TRBJ2-5; D is perhaps TRBD2 (5 bases). The V end was cut by 2 bases, the J end by 2 bases, with 9 bases between. Germline lookup yields CDR1 SGHTA and CDR2 FQGNSA. The CDR3 length is 14 residues. The CDR3 spells CASSLFGVQETQYF. For the CDR3, the DNA is TGTGCCAGCAGCTTATTCGGGGTTCAAGAGACCCAGTACTTC. The full variable domain, completed using reference TRBV7-2 and TRBJ2-5, is GAGVSQSPSNKVTEKGKDVELRCDPISGHTALYWYRQSLGQGLEFLIYFQGNSAPDKSGLPSDRFSAERTGGSVSTLTIQRTQQEDSAVYLCASSLFGVQETQYFGPGTRLLVL.